A selection of T cell receptor beta chains follows, all from one sample in a study of cytomegalovirus exposure and HLA in healthy donors. TCRdb keeps only in-frame clones here, not all; method: immunoSEQ multiplex PCR. The sample records roughly 120,000 clones, over 75% being singletons. The sequenced material came from PBMCs. The receptors derive from a woman younger than 30 in good health and CMV-seronegative. The CDR3 runs from the conserved cysteine through the conserved F or W. Each record gives: D gene, V gene, J gene, CDR3 DNA, CDR3 protein. The D gene is left open where the match is weak.

D gene: TRBD1; V gene: TRBV7-7; J gene: TRBJ2-2; CDR3 DNA: TGTGCCAGCAGCTTAGCGCACAGGGGCGATTACACCGGGGAGCTGTTTTTT; CDR3 protein: CASSLAHRGDYTGELFF
D gene: -; V gene: TRBV13; J gene: TRBJ2-7; CDR3 DNA: TGTGCCAGCACCACGGGACTGAAGGACTACGAGCAGTACTTC; CDR3 protein: CASTTGLKDYEQYF
D gene: -; V gene: TRBV4-3; J gene: TRBJ1-1; CDR3 DNA: TGCGCCAGCAGCCAGACGGGTTCAGGGTTCACTGAAGCTTTCTTT; CDR3 protein: CASSQTGSGFTEAFF
D gene: -; V gene: TRBV27; J gene: TRBJ2-7; CDR3 DNA: TGTGCCAGCAGGGGGTGGGCAGGTGGCCAGGGGGAGCAGTACTTC; CDR3 protein: CASRGWAGGQGEQYF
D gene: TRBD1; V gene: TRBV11-3; J gene: TRBJ2-1; CDR3 DNA: TGTGCCAGCAGCTTAGGCGGGACAGGGTCCTACAATGAGCAGTTCTTC; CDR3 protein: CASSLGGTGSYNEQFF
D gene: -; V gene: TRBV7-2; J gene: TRBJ2-1; CDR3 DNA: TGTGCCAGCAGCTTAGCCAAGGGGTCCTACAATGAGCAGTTCTTC; CDR3 protein: CASSLAKGSYNEQFF
D gene: TRBD1; V gene: TRBV20-1; J gene: TRBJ2-4; CDR3 DNA: TGCAGTGCTGAGACAGGGGGCATTCAGTACTTC; CDR3 protein: CSAETGGIQYF
D gene: -; V gene: TRBV18; J gene: TRBJ1-2; CDR3 DNA: TGTGCCAGCTCACCACTAATAGCGGAAGGGTCAAACTATGGCTACACCTTC; CDR3 protein: CASSPLIAEGSNYGYTF
D gene: TRBD1; V gene: TRBV5-4; J gene: TRBJ1-2; CDR3 DNA: TGTGCCAGCAGCTTGGGGCGGACAGGGAGCTATGGCTACACCTTC; CDR3 protein: CASSLGRTGSYGYTF
D gene: TRBD2; V gene: TRBV11-2; J gene: TRBJ2-5; CDR3 DNA: TGTGCCAGCAGCCCCCGGACTAGCGGGAGGGGGTCTGGCGAGACCCAGTACTTC; CDR3 protein: CASSPRTSGRGSGETQYF
D gene: TRBD1; V gene: TRBV7-8; J gene: TRBJ1-2; CDR3 DNA: TGTGCCAGCAGCTTTGGGGACAGGAATGGCTACACCTTC; CDR3 protein: CASSFGDRNGYTF
D gene: -; V gene: TRBV19; J gene: TRBJ2-1; CDR3 DNA: TGTGCCAGTAGTCGGGGAGTCGATACCTACAATGAGCAGTTCTTC; CDR3 protein: CASSRGVDTYNEQFF
D gene: -; V gene: TRBV19; J gene: TRBJ1-5; CDR3 DNA: TGTGCCAGTAGTAAGTCCGGTGGCAATCAGCCCCAGCATTTT; CDR3 protein: CASSKSGGNQPQHF
D gene: -; V gene: TRBV2; J gene: TRBJ1-5; CDR3 DNA: TGTGCCAGCAGTGGACAGAACAATCAGCCCCAGCATTTT; CDR3 protein: CASSGQNNQPQHF
D gene: TRBD2; V gene: TRBV7-9; J gene: TRBJ2-1; CDR3 DNA: TGTGCCAGCAGCTTACGAGCGGGAAGCTCCTACAATGAGCAGTTCTTC; CDR3 protein: CASSLRAGSSYNEQFF
D gene: -; V gene: TRBV27; J gene: TRBJ1-2; CDR3 DNA: TGTGCCAGCAGTTTATCGGCAAGGGAGCGGAAATTCTATGGCTACACCTTC; CDR3 protein: CASSLSARERKFYGYTF
D gene: TRBD1; V gene: TRBV2; J gene: TRBJ1-5; CDR3 DNA: TGTGCCAGCAGTGGGGGGACAGGGGGATTTCAGCCCCAGCATTTT; CDR3 protein: CASSGGTGGFQPQHF
D gene: TRBD2; V gene: TRBV10-3; J gene: TRBJ2-7; CDR3 DNA: TGTGCCATCAGAGGTGGGACTAGCGACTCCTACGAGCAGTACTTC; CDR3 protein: CAIRGGTSDSYEQYF
D gene: TRBD2; V gene: TRBV5-1; J gene: TRBJ2-4; CDR3 DNA: TGCGCCAGCAGCTCGGGACTACCCATCGGAAACAGTCAGTACTTC; CDR3 protein: CASSSGLPIGNSQYF
D gene: -; V gene: TRBV4-2; J gene: TRBJ1-1; CDR3 DNA: TGTGCCAGCAGCCAAATTGGCAGAAACGAAGCTTTCTTT; CDR3 protein: CASSQIGRNEAFF
D gene: TRBD1; V gene: TRBV12-5; J gene: TRBJ2-1; CDR3 DNA: TGTGCTAGTGGTTTCCTGACAGGGGAATCCTACAATGAGCAGTTCTTC; CDR3 protein: CASGFLTGESYNEQFF
D gene: TRBD1; V gene: TRBV7-9; J gene: TRBJ2-3; CDR3 DNA: TGTGCCAGCAGCTTAATGAAGACGGCAGGGGGTAAGGATACGCAGTATTTT; CDR3 protein: CASSLMKTAGGKDTQYF
D gene: -; V gene: TRBV5-8; J gene: TRBJ1-6; CDR3 DNA: TGTGCCAGCAGCTTTCTGTCACCCCTCCACTTT; CDR3 protein: CASSFLSPLHF
D gene: TRBD1; V gene: TRBV4-2; J gene: TRBJ1-2; CDR3 DNA: TGTGCCAGCAGCCAAGCAGAGGGACAGGGGAGGTATGGCTACACCTTC; CDR3 protein: CASSQAEGQGRYGYTF
D gene: TRBD1; V gene: TRBV27; J gene: TRBJ1-2; CDR3 DNA: TGTGCCAGCAGTTTATCGCCCACAGGGGGAGAGTATGGCTACACCTTC; CDR3 protein: CASSLSPTGGEYGYTF
D gene: -; V gene: TRBV5-8; J gene: TRBJ1-4; CDR3 DNA: TGTGCCAGCAGCTTGGCCGGGGATTTCCGGATAGAGAGTGAAAAACTGTTTTTT; CDR3 protein: CASSLAGDFRIESEKLFF